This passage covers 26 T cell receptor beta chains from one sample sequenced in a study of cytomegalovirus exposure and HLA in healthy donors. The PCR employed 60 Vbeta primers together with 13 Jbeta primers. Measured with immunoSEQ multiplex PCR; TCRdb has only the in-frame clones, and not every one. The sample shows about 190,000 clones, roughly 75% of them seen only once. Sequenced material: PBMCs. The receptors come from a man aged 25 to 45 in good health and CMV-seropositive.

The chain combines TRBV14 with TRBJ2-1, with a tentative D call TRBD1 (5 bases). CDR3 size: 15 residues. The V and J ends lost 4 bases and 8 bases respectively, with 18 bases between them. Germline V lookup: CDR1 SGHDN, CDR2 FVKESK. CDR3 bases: TGTGCCAGCAGCCGGGAAGGGGCCCTTGGGGATGAGCAGTTCTTC. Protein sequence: CASSREGALGDEQFF.

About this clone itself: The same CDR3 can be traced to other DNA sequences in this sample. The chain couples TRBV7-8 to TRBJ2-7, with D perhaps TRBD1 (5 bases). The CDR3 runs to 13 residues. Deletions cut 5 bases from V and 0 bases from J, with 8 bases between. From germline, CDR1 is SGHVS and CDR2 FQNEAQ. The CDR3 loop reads CASSPRASYEQYF. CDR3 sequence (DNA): TGTGCCAGCAGCCCCAGGGCCTCCTACGAGCAGTACTTC.

The CDR3 is CASSFPDSLTPLHF. The CDR3, as DNA: TGTGCCAGCAGCTTTCCGGACAGTTTAACCCCCCTCCACTTT. The chain combines TRBV7-9 with TRBJ1-6; D is perhaps TRBD1 (6 bases). CDR3 length: 14 amino acids. Germline V gives CDR1 SEHNR, CDR2 FQNEAQ (reference sequence). Between the trimmed V and J ends, which lost 3 bases and 13 bases, there was a span of 16 bases.

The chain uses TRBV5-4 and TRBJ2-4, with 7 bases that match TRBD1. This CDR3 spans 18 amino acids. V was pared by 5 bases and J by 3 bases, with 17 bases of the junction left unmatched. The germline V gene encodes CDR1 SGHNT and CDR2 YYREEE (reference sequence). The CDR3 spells CASRANSRTGGGKNIQYF. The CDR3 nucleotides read TGTGCCAGCAGGGCAAATTCTCGGACAGGCGGAGGCAAAAACATTCAGTACTTC. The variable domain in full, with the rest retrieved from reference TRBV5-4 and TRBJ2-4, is ETGVTQSPTHLIKTRGQQVTLRCSSQSGHNTVSWYQQALGQGPQFIFQYYREEENGRGNFPPRFSGLQFPNYSSELNVNALELDDSALYLCASRANSRTGGGKNIQYFGAGTRLSVL.

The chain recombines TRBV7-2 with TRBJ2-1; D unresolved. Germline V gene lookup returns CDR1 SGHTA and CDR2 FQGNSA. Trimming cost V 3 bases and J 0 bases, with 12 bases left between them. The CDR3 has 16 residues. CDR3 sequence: CASSFTPSSSYNEQFF. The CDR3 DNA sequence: TGTGCCAGCAGCTTCACTCCGTCGAGCTCCTACAATGAGCAGTTCTTC. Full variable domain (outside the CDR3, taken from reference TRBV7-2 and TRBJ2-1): GAGVSQSPSNKVTEKGKDVELRCDPISGHTALYWYRQSLGQGLEFLIYFQGNSAPDKSGLPSDRFSAERTGGSVSTLTIQRTQQEDSAVYLCASSFTPSSSYNEQFFGPGTRLTVL.

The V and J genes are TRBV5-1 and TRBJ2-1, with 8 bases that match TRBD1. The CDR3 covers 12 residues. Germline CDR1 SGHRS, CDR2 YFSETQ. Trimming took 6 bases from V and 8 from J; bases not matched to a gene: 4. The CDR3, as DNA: TGCGCCAGCACCCCGACAGGGGATGAGCAGTTCTTC. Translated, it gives CASTPTGDEQFF. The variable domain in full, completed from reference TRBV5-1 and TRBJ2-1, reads KAGVTQTPRYLIKTRGQQVTLSCSPISGHRSVSWYQQTPGQGLQFLFEYFSETQRNKGNFPGRFSGRQFSNSRSEMNVSTLELGDSALYLCASTPTGDEQFFGPGTRLTVL.

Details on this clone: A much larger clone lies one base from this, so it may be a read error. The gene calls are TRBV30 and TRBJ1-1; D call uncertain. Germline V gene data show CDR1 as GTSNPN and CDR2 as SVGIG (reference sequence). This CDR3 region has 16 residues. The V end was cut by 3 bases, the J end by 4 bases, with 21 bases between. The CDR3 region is CAWRRDRARSSTEAFF. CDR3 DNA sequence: TGTGCCTGGAGGAGGGATCGGGCGCGCTCGAGCACTGAAGCTTTCTTT.

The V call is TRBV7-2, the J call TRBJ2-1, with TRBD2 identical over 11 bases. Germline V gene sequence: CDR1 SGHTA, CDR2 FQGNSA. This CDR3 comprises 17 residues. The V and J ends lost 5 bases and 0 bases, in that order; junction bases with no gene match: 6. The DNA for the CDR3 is TGTGCCAGCAGCCAGACTAGCGGGACGATCTCCTACAATGAGCAGTTCTTC. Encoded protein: CASSQTSGTISYNEQFF.

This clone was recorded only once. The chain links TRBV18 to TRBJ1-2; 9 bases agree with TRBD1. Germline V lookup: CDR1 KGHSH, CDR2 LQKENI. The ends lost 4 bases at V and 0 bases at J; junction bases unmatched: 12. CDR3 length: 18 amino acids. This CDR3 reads CASSRAGTGSAANYGYTF. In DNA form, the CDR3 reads TGTGCCAGCTCACGGGCAGGGACAGGGTCGGCGGCTAACTATGGCTACACCTTC. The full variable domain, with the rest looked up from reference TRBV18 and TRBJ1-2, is NAGVMQNPRHLVRRRGQEARLRCSPMKGHSHVYWYRQLPEEGLKFMVYLQKENIIDESGMPKERFSAEFPKEGPSILRIQQVVRGDSAAYFCASSRAGTGSAANYGYTFGSGTRLTVV.

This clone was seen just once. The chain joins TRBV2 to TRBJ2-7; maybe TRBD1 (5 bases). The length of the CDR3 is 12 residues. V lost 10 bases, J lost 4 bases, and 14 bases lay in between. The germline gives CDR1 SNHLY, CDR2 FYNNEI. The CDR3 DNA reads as TGTGCCATCATGGGGCAGAATTACGAGCAGTACTTC. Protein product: CAIMGQNYEQYF.

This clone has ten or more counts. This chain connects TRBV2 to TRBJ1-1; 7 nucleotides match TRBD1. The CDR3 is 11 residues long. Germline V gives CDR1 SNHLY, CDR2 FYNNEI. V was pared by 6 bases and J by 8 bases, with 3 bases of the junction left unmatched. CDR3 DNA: TGTGCCAGCAGAGAGGGGGCGGAAGCTTTCTTT. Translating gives CASREGAEAFF.

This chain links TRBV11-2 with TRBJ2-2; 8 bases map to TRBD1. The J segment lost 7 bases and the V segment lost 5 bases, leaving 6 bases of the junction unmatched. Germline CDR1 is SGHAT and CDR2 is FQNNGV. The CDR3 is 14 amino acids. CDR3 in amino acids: CASSKDRDGGELFF. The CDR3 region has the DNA TGTGCCAGCAGCAAGGACAGGGACGGCGGGGAGCTGTTTTTT.

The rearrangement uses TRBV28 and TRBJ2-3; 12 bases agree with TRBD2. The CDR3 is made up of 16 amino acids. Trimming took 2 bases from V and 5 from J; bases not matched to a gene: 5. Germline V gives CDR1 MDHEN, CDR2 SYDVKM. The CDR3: CASSLGLAGGIDTQYF. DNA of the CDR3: TGTGCCAGCAGTTTAGGGCTAGCGGGAGGGATAGATACGCAGTATTTT.

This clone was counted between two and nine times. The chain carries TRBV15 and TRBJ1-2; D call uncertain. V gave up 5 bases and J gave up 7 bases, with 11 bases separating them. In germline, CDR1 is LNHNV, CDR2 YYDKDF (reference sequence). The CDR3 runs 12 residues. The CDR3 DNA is TGTGCCACCAGCGTATTTGAGAGTGGCTACACCTTC. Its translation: CATSVFESGYTF.

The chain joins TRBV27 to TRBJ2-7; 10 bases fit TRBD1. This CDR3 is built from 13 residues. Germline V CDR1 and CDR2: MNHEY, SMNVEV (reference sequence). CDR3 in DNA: TGTGCTATCCGAGACAGGGGGCGGGTCGAGCAGTACTTC. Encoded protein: CAIRDRGRVEQYF.

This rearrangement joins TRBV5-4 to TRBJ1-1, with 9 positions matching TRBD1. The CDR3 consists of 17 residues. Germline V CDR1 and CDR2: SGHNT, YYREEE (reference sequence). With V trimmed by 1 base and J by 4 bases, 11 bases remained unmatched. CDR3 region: CASSLSGQGSPLTEAFF. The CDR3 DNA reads TGTGCCAGCAGCTTGTCCGGACAGGGGTCCCCACTCACTGAAGCTTTCTTT.

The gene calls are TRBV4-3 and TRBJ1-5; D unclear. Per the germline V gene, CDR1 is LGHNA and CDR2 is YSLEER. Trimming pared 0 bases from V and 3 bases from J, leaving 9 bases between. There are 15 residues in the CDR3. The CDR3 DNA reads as TGCGCCAGCAGCCAAGATGGAGGGATCAATCAGCCCCAGCATTTT. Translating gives CASSQDGGINQPQHF.

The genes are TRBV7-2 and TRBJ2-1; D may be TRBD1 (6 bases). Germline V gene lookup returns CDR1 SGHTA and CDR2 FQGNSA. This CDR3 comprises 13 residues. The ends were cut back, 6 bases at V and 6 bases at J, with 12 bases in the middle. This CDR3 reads CASRSDRSNEQFF. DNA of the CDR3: TGTGCCAGCAGATCTGACAGGAGCAATGAGCAGTTCTTC.

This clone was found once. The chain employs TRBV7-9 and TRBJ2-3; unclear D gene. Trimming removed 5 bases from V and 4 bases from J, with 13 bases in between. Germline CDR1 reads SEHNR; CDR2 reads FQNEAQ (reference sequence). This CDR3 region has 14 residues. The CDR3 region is CASSRTERPDTQYF. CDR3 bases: TGTGCCAGCAGCCGCACAGAACGTCCAGATACGCAGTATTTT.

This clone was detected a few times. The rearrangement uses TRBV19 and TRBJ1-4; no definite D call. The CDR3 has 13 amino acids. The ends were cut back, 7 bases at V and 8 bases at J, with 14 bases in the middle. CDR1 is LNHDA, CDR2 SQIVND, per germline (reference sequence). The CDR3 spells CASNIGVREKLFF. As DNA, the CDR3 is TGTGCCAGTAATATCGGTGTGCGGGAAAAACTGTTTTTT.

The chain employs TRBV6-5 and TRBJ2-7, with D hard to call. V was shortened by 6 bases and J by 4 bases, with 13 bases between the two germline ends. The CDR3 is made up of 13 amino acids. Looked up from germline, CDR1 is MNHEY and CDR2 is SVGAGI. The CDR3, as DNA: TGTGCCAGCAGAGACATCCCCTCTTACGAGCAGTACTTC. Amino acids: CASRDIPSYEQYF.

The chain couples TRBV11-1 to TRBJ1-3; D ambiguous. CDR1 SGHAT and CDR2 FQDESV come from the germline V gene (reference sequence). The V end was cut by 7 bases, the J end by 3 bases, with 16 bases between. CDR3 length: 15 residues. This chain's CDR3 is CASTSGVGGGNTIYF. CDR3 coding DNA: TGTGCCAGCACCTCCGGCGTCGGAGGTGGAAACACCATATATTTT.

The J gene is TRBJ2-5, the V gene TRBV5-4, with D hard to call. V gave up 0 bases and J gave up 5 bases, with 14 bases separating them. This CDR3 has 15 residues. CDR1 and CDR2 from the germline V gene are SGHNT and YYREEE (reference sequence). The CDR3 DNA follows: TGTGCCAGCAGCTTGGCCGATCGGTCCGGGGAGACCCAGTACTTC. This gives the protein CASSLADRSGETQYF. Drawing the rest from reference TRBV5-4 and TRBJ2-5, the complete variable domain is ETGVTQSPTHLIKTRGQQVTLRCSSQSGHNTVSWYQQALGQGPQFIFQYYREEENGRGNFPPRFSGLQFPNYSSELNVNALELDDSALYLCASSLADRSGETQYFGPGTRLLVL.

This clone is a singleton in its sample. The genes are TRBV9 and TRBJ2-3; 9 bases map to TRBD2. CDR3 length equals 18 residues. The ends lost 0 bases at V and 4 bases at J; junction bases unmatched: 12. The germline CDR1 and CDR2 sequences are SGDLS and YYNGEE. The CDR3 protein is CASSVGDLSGGLPDTQYF. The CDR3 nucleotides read TGTGCCAGCAGCGTAGGCGACCTTAGCGGGGGCCTTCCAGATACGCAGTATTTT.

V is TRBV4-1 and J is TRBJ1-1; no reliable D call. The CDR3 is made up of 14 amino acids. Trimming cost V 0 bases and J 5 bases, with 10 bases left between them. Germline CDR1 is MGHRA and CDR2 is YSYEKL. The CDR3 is CASSQDDRGTEAFF. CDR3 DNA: TGCGCCAGCAGCCAAGATGATCGGGGAACTGAAGCTTTCTTT.

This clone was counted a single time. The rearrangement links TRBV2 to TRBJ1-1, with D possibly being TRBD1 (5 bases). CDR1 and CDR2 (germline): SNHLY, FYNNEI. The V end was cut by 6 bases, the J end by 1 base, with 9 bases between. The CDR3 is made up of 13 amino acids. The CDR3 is CASSRDRNTEAFF. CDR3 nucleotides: TGTGCCAGCAGCCGCGACAGGAACACTGAAGCTTTCTTT.